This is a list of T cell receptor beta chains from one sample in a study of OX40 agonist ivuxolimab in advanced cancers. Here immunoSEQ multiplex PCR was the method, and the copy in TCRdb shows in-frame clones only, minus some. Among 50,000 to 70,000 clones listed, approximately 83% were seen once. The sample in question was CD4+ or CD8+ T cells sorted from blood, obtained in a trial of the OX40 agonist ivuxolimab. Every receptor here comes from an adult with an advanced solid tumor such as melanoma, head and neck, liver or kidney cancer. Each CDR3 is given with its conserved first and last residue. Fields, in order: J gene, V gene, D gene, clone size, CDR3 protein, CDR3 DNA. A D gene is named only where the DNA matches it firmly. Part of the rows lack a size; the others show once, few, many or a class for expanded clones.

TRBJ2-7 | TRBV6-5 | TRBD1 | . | CASRGIGTGEDEQYF | TGTGCCAGCAGGGGGATAGGGACAGGGGAGGACGAGCAGTACTTC
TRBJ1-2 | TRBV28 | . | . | CASQEQGGYGYTF | TGTGCCAGCCAAGAACAGGGCGGCTATGGCTACACCTTC
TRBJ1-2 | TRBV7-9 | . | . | CASSYDQGQGKDGYTF | TGTGCCAGCAGCTACGATCAGGGACAAGGAAAAGATGGCTACACCTTC
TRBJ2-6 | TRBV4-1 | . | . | CASSHPGLVFGANVLTF | TGCGCCAGCAGCCACCCGGGCCTGGTCTTTGGGGCCAACGTCCTGACTTTC
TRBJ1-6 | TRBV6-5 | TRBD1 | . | CASSMGQGTSPLHF | TGTGCCAGCAGCATGGGACAGGGTACTTCACCCCTCCACTTT
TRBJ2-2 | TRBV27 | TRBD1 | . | CASSPKTGGPTNTGELFF | TGTGCCAGCAGTCCCAAAACAGGGGGCCCCACCAACACCGGGGAGCTGTTTTTT
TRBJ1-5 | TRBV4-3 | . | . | CASSPTWYGGQPQHF | TGCGCCAGCAGCCCAACTTGGTATGGAGGCCAGCCCCAGCATTTT
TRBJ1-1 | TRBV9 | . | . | CASSVEGPLEAFF | TGTGCCAGCAGCGTAGAAGGGCCTCTTGAAGCTTTCTTT
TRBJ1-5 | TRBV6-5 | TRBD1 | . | CASSPGQGLNQPQHF | TGTGCCAGCAGTCCAGGACAGGGACTAAATCAGCCCCAGCATTTT
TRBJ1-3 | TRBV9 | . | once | CASSVYGSSGNTIYF | TGTGCCAGCAGCGTATACGGGAGCTCTGGAAACACCATATATTTT
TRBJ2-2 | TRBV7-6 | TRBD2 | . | CASSPVWVLAEGATNTGELFF | TGTGCCAGCAGCCCCGTTTGGGTACTAGCGGAGGGAGCCACGAACACCGGGGAGCTGTTTTTT
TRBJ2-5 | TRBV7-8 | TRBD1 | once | CASRPDRDHQETQYF | TGTGCCAGCAGGCCCGACAGGGATCACCAAGAGACCCAGTACTTC
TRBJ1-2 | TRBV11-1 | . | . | CASSSGMASFSGYTF | TGTGCCAGCAGCTCTGGGATGGCGTCTTTCTCCGGCTACACCTTC
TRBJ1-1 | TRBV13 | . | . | CASSFDQDTEAFF | TGTGCCAGCAGCTTTGACCAAGACACTGAAGCTTTCTTT
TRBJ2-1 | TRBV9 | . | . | CASSVWGSNEQFF | TGTGCCAGCAGCGTTTGGGGGTCCAATGAGCAGTTCTTC
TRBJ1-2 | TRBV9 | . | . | CASSVVGGGGYGYTF | TGTGCCAGCAGCGTAGTTGGAGGGGGAGGCTATGGCTACACCTTC
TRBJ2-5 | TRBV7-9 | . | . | CASSRWAAIQETQYF | TGTGCCAGCAGTCGTTGGGCGGCGATTCAAGAGACCCAGTACTTC
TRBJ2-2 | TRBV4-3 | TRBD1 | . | CASSQDYRGQGTGELFF | TGCGCCAGCAGCCAAGATTACAGGGGGCAGGGAACCGGGGAGCTGTTTTTT
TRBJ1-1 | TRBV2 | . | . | CASTPGLEMNTEAFF | TGTGCCAGCACCCCAGGCCTTGAAATGAACACTGAAGCTTTCTTT
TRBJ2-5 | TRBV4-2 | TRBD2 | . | CASSPPGLAVETQYF | TGTGCCAGCAGCCCGCCGGGACTAGCGGTGGAGACCCAGTACTTC
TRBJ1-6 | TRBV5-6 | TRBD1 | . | CASSVGTDFYSPLHF | TGTGCCAGCAGCGTCGGGACAGATTTTTATTCACCCCTCCACTTT
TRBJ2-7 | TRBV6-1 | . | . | CASSEEDTLSYEQYF | TGTGCCAGCAGTGAGGAGGACACTCTTTCCTACGAGCAGTACTTC
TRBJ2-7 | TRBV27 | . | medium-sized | CASLGSSYEQYF | TGTGCCAGCCTGGGCAGCTCCTACGAGCAGTACTTC
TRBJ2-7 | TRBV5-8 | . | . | CASSPYRAVYEQYF | TGTGCCAGCAGCCCATACCGGGCCGTCTACGAGCAGTACTTC
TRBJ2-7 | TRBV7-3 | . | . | CASSLEETSRYF | TGTGCCAGCAGCTTAGAGGAGACCTCAAGGTACTTC
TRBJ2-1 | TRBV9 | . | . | CASSPRGTEYNEQFF | TGTGCCAGCAGCCCTCGCGGGACGGAGTACAATGAGCAGTTCTTC
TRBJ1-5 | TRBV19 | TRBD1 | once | CASSIGGQGSGQPQHF | TGTGCCAGTAGTATAGGTGGACAGGGTAGTGGTCAGCCCCAGCATTTT
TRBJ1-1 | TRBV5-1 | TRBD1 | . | CASSLEVADRATFF | TGCGCCAGCAGCTTGGAGGTAGCGGACAGGGCGACTTTCTTT
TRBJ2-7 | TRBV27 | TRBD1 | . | CASSTGVVGYEQYF | TGTGCCAGCAGCACAGGGGTGGTGGGGTACGAGCAGTACTTC
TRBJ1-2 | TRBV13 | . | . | CASSSDLIESNYGYTF | TGTGCCAGCAGCTCAGATCTTATCGAGTCTAACTATGGCTACACCTTC
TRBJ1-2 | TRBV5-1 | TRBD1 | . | CASSLPTGGVDGYTF | TGCGCCAGCAGCCTACCGACAGGGGGCGTGGATGGCTACACCTTC
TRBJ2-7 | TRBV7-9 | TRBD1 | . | CASRPGQVDYEQYF | TGTGCCAGCAGGCCTGGACAGGTTGATTACGAGCAGTACTTC
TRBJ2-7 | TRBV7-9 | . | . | CASSLAGGGDEQYF | TGTGCCAGCAGCTTAGCAGGTGGCGGGGACGAGCAGTACTTC
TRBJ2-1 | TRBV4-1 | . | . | CASSQEGAGPKINEQFF | TGCGCCAGCAGCCAAGAAGGAGCAGGTCCCAAAATCAATGAGCAGTTCTTC
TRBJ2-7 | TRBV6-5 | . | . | CASSWGALYEQYF | TGTGCCAGCAGTTGGGGGGCGCTTTACGAGCAGTACTTC
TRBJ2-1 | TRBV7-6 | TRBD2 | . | CASSLGGGGSYNEQFF | TGTGCCAGCAGCTTAGGCGGCGGGGGCTCCTACAATGAGCAGTTCTTC
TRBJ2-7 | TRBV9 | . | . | CASSVGWGLIYEQYF | TGTGCCAGCAGCGTAGGATGGGGATTGATTTACGAGCAGTACTTC
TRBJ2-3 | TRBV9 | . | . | CASSVGDFTDTQYF | TGTGCCAGCAGCGTAGGCGACTTCACAGATACGCAGTATTTT
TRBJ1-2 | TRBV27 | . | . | CASSLYGSREGYTF | TGTGCCAGCAGTTTATACGGGTCCCGAGAAGGCTACACCTTC
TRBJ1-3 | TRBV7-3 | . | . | CASSQTGSGNTIYF | TGTGCCAGCAGCCAGACGGGATCTGGAAACACCATATATTTT
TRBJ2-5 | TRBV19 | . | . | CASSHPEGHRTQYF | TGTGCCAGTAGCCACCCCGAGGGACACAGGACCCAGTACTTC
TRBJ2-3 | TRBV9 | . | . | CASSVGAGPDTQYF | TGTGCCAGCAGCGTAGGGGCAGGCCCGGATACGCAGTATTTT
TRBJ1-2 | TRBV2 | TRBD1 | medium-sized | CASSGPTGLGYGYTF | TGTGCCAGCAGTGGCCCGACAGGGCTCGGCTATGGCTACACCTTC
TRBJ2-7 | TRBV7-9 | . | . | CASSPGGTWEQYF | TGTGCCAGCAGCCCTGGTGGGACGTGGGAGCAGTACTTC
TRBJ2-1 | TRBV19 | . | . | CASSTDRFYNEQFF | TGTGCCAGTAGTACCGACCGATTCTACAATGAGCAGTTCTTC
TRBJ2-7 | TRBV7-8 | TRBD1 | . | CASSLPGGQGSSYEQYF | TGTGCCAGCAGCTTACCCGGGGGACAGGGTAGCTCCTACGAGCAGTACTTC
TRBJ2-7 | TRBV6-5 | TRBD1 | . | CASSPGQWSSYEQYF | TGTGCCAGCAGCCCGGGACAGTGGAGCTCCTACGAGCAGTACTTC
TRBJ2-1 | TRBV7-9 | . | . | CASSLVASEQFF | TGTGCCAGCAGCTTAGTGGCTAGTGAGCAGTTCTTC
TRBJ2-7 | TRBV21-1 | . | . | CASSKRVAGGSSYEQYF | .
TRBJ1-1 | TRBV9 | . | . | CASSVGQDTEAFF | TGTGCCAGCAGCGTAGGTCAGGATACTGAAGCTTTCTTT
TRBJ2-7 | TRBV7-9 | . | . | CASSRGGSQYF | TGTGCCAGCAGCCGCGGGGGCAGTCAGTACTTC
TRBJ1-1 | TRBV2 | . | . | CASRPRVGTEAFF | TGTGCCAGCCGACCCCGGGTCGGCACTGAAGCTTTCTTT
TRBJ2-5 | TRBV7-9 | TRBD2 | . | CASSLALAGQETQYF | TGTGCCAGCAGCTTAGCCTTAGCGGGGCAAGAGACCCAGTACTTC
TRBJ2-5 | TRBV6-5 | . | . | CASSDQETQYF | TGTGCCAGCAGCGACCAAGAGACCCAGTACTTC
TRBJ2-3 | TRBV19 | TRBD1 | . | CASSIGTALWDTQYF | TGTGCCAGTAGTATTGGGACAGCGCTCTGGGATACGCAGTATTTT
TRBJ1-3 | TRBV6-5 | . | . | CASSQYTLGNTIYF | TGTGCCAGCAGCCAATATACCCTTGGAAACACCATATATTTT
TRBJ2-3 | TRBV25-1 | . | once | CASGIRGTDTQYF | TGTGCCAGCGGGATCCGCGGCACAGATACGCAGTATTTT